These 7 T cell receptor beta chains originate from one sample sequenced in a study of shared clonotypes between healthy human individuals. Libraries were prepared by immunoSEQ multiplex PCR; TCRdb keeps only in-frame clonotypes and omits some of them. This sample has about 2.2 million clones, with around 95% found just once. CD45RO-negative, CCR7-positively selected cells formed the naive CD8 fraction, excluding terminally differentiated effector memory CD45RA+ cells. Sequences were obtained from naive CD8+ T cells from PBMCs. The receptors come from a man younger than 35 in good health. Some clones in this sample may be carry-over from other donors' samples.

The V gene is TRBV4-3, the J gene TRBJ2-3; either TRBD1 or TRBD2 may supply D (6 bases each). CDR1 LGHNA and CDR2 YSLEER come from the germline V gene. Trimming removed 0 bases from V and 3 bases from J, with 16 bases in between. The CDR3 is made up of 17 amino acids. The CDR3 sequence: CASSQDSLGGGTDTQYF. For the CDR3, the DNA is TGCGCCAGCAGCCAAGATAGTCTAGGGGGAGGAACAGATACGCAGTATTTT.

This clone is a singleton in its sample. The chain employs TRBV2 and TRBJ1-2; a weak D match, TRBD1 (5 bases). V shed 7 bases and J shed 3 bases, with 18 bases lying between them. Germline CDR1 is SNHLY and CDR2 is FYNNEI. The CDR3 has 15 residues. DNA for the CDR3: TGTGCCAGCACCTCGGGCAGGGTGGGGTACTATGGCTACACCTTC. Translating it yields CASTSGRVGYYGYTF.

In its sample, this clone was seen once. The chain couples TRBV9 to TRBJ2-7, with TRBD2 as a possible D gene (6 bases). This CDR3 spans 14 amino acids. In germline, CDR1 is SGDLS, CDR2 YYNGEE. Trimming left V 4 bases short and J 7 bases short, with 18 bases between. The CDR3 spells CASSSRRTAGEQYF. DNA of the CDR3: TGTGCCAGCAGCTCGAGGAGGACCGCGGGGGAGCAGTACTTC.

This rearrangement joins TRBV6-5 to TRBJ2-3; maybe TRBD1 (5 bases). CDR3 length: 12 residues. Trimming shortened V by 5 bases and J by 6 bases, and 9 bases separated the two germline ends. CDR1 and CDR2 from the germline V gene are MNHEY and SVGAGI. The CDR3 DNA follows: TGTGCCAGCAGTGGTAGGGGTGATACGCAGTATTTT. This encodes CASSGRGDTQYF.

The V gene is TRBV27, the J gene TRBJ2-7; 9 nucleotides align to TRBD1. The ends lost 8 bases at V and 5 bases at J; junction bases unmatched: 7. CDR3 length equals 13 residues. In germline, CDR1 is MNHEY, CDR2 SMNVEV (reference sequence). For the CDR3, the DNA is TGTGCCAGCTTAAACAGGGGGCTGAACGAGCAGTACTTC. Translated, it gives CASLNRGLNEQYF.

This clone was observed once. This chain links TRBV7-9 with TRBJ2-3, with 7 bases lining up with TRBD2. Germline assignment: CDR1 SEHNR and CDR2 FQNEAQ (reference sequence). Trimming took 5 bases from V and 2 from J; bases not matched to a gene: 4. This CDR3 region has 14 residues. Written as DNA, the CDR3 is TGTGCCAGCAGCACCCTAGCGGACACAGATACGCAGTATTTT. This encodes CASSTLADTDTQYF.

The chain combines TRBV7-2 with TRBJ2-7; 12 bases agree with TRBD2. The ends lost 7 bases at V and 6 bases at J; junction bases unmatched: 4. CDR3 size: 13 residues. The germline CDR1 and CDR2 sequences are SGHTA and FQGNSA. In DNA, the CDR3 is TGTGCCAGCAAACCGGGACTAGCGGGCGAGCAGTACTTC. Protein product: CASKPGLAGEQYF.